The T cell receptor (beta chain) described here comes from a study of T cell repertoires in cytomegalovirus infection. Looking at the study overall: The authors relied on CMV epitopes, both recently identified HLA-C-restricted and well-studied HLA-B-restricted. Matching HLA type, along with CMV infection, was indicated by public TCR beta signatures. Regarding the study as a whole: Within the response measured ex vivo, HLA-C-restricted CMV-specific TCR beta clonotypes were dominant. Accumulated public TCR beta family frequency recognized individuals carrying CMV together with the relevant HLA.

V was pared by 5 bases and J by 7 bases, with 15 bases between. CDR1 and CDR2 from the germline V gene are SGHVT and SQSDAQ. The CDR3 is made up of 14 amino acids. In regard to this clonotype: Its target is not known. A much larger clone differs from this one at a single base, so this may be a read error. This is likely a read error, given that the CDR3 carries no conserved phenylalanine or tryptophan at its end.

TCRdb processed the reads anew with MiXCR; each CDR3 protein has one entry. The table has about 920,000 distinct CDR3 sequences, 25% to 40% seen once; the top ten hold roughly 13%. This specimen consisted of cultured CD8+ T cells from PBMCs, obtained from culture after CMV antigen stimulation. This clonotype was sampled from a human donor in good health (CMV status not recorded). Some clones in this sample may be carry-over from other donors' samples. V and J are TRBV7-4 and TRBJ1-5; maybe TRBD1 (6 bases). In DNA form, the CDR3 reads TGTGCCAGCAGCCCCTCGGGGGGCTGGCAGCCCCAGCATTCT. Translating gives CASSPSGGWQPQHS.